The clone carrying this T cell receptor (beta chain) turned up a few times. Its antigen is not identified. A TCRbeta library incorporating unique molecular identifiers was prepared. TCRdb re-derived calls from the PCR reads in MiXCR, one entry per CDR3 protein. Of about 580,000 distinct CDR3 sequences in the sample, more than 20% were seen once. Trimming left V 4 bases short and J 3 bases short, with 12 bases between. Germline values: CDR1 KGHSH, CDR2 LQKENI. The CDR3 extends over 15 amino acids. This entry comes from a study of T-cell reconstitution after alpha-beta-depleted transplantation in children. General study points: At around two months after transplant, the alpha-beta T cells were reportedly derived from several hundred expanded clones that came from non-depleted graft cells.

The gene calls are TRBV18 and TRBJ1-4, with no clear D. Sequenced here: PBMCs, mostly from graft donor cells, sampled 360 days after TCRalphabeta/CD19-depleted stem cell transplant. The clonotype comes from a boy younger than two who had a stem cell transplant for acute myeloid leukemia, so the T cells may come from the graft donor. The CDR3 is CASSQEISANEKLFF. The CDR3 region has the DNA TGTGCCAGCTCACAAGAAATCTCAGCTAATGAAAAACTGTTTTTT.